Listed below are T cell receptor beta chains from one sample, sequenced in a study of CD8+ T cells in alopecia areata. Only in-frame clones appear in the TCRdb table, and some are missing; sequencing was by immunoSEQ multiplex PCR. The sample carries 150,000 or so clones, roughly 50% recorded once. Sequenced input: CD4+ T cells sorted from blood. The origin of the receptors is a human donor with alopecia areata. Both conserved end residues are part of each CDR3. D genes are given only for firm matches. Expanded clones get a size class; other rows say once, few or many, or leave the size out.

V	J	D	size	CDR3	DNA
TRBV6-5	TRBJ2-1	NA	few	CASSRSANEQFF	TGTGCCAGCAGTAGGAGCGCCAATGAGCAGTTCTTC
TRBV2	TRBJ2-1	NA	few	CASSGWTKALNEQFF	TGTGCCAGCAGCGGTTGGACAAAGGCACTAAATGAGCAGTTCTTC
TRBV29-1	TRBJ2-1	TRBD2	NA	CSVRLAGTYNEQFF	TGCAGCGTTCGTCTAGCGGGGACCTACAATGAGCAGTTCTTC
TRBV29-1	TRBJ1-2	TRBD1	NA	CSVDRAAGYGYTF	TGCAGCGTCGACAGGGCGGCTGGCTATGGCTACACCTTC
TRBV11-2	TRBJ2-1	TRBD2	NA	CASSWLSGSYEQFF	TGTGCCAGCAGCTGGCTTAGCGGGAGCTATGAGCAGTTCTTC
TRBV19	TRBJ2-1	TRBD2	few	CASKELFGTSGRNEQFF	TGTGCCAGTAAGGAGTTGTTTGGTACTAGCGGCCGCAATGAGCAGTTCTTC
TRBV9	TRBJ2-3	NA	NA	CASSSGPKTTDTQYF	TGTGCCAGCAGCTCGGGACCAAAGACGACAGATACGCAGTATTTT
TRBV6-5	TRBJ1-2	NA	NA	CASSLQGTNYGYTF	TGTGCCAGCAGCCTCCAGGGGACTAACTATGGCTACACCTTC
TRBV14	TRBJ2-2	NA	NA	CASSRNHGVTGELFF	TGTGCCAGCAGCCGCAACCACGGGGTCACCGGGGAGCTGTTTTTT
TRBV30	TRBJ1-3	NA	NA	CAWTITFGNTIYF	TGTGCCTGGACTATAACGTTTGGAAACACCATATATTTT
TRBV6-5	TRBJ2-5	NA	NA	CASSPLLSGVTQYF	TGTGCCAGCAGTCCCCTCCTCTCCGGGGTGACCCAGTACTTC
TRBV27	TRBJ2-3	TRBD2	NA	CASSLGLAIDTQYF	TGTGCCAGCAGTTTAGGACTAGCGATAGATACGCAGTATTTT
TRBV27	TRBJ2-7	TRBD1	few	CASSSPGQGRSYEQYF	TGTGCCAGCAGTTCACCGGGACAGGGGAGATCTTACGAGCAGTACTTC
TRBV29-1	TRBJ2-1	NA	few	CSADSYNEQFF	TGCAGCGCTGATTCCTACAATGAGCAGTTCTTC
TRBV7-9	TRBJ2-1	TRBD2	NA	CASSPRASGSHNEQFF	TGTGCCAGCAGCCCTCGAGCTAGCGGGAGCCACAATGAGCAGTTCTTC
TRBV5-1	TRBJ2-5	TRBD1	NA	CASSSRTGGAETQYF	TGCGCCAGCAGCTCCAGGACAGGGGGGGCAGAGACCCAGTACTTC
TRBV11-2	TRBJ1-2	NA	NA	CASSALAGRYGYTF	TGTGCCAGCAGCGCTTTGGCAGGGCGCTATGGCTACACCTTC
TRBV7-3	TRBJ2-3	NA	few	CASSLRQLTDTQYF	TGTGCCAGCAGCTTGAGGCAGCTAACAGATACGCAGTATTTT
TRBV5-1	TRBJ2-5	TRBD1	NA	CASSQGTEETQYF	TGCGCCAGCAGCCAGGGGACAGAAGAGACCCAGTACTTC
TRBV30	TRBJ2-7	NA	NA	CAWSVGGTTDEQYF	TGTGCCTGGAGTGTGGGCGGGACAACGGACGAGCAGTACTTC
TRBV23-1	TRBJ2-4	NA	NA	CASSQSDQQRNPKNIQYF	TGCGCCAGCAGTCAATCGGATCAACAACGAAACCCAAAAAACATTCAGTACTTC
TRBV2	TRBJ2-7	TRBD1	NA	CASRTGTGADEQYF	TGTGCCAGCAGGACCGGGACAGGGGCAGACGAGCAGTACTTC
TRBV27	TRBJ1-2	NA	NA	CASSFGRYRENYGYTF	TGTGCCAGCAGTTTTGGACGATACAGGGAGAACTATGGCTACACCTTC
TRBV6-5	TRBJ1-1	NA	NA	CASSYTGNTEAFF	TGTGCCAGCAGTTACACAGGGAACACTGAAGCTTTCTTT
TRBV23-1	TRBJ2-3	NA	NA	CASSQSTGRYTDTQYF	TGCGCCAGCAGTCAATCGACGGGCCGGTACACAGATACGCAGTATTTT
TRBV7-9	TRBJ2-6	TRBD1	NA	CASRVLGTGTSGANVLTF	TGTGCCAGCAGAGTACTCGGGACAGGGACCTCTGGGGCCAACGTCCTGACTTTC
TRBV5-1	TRBJ2-7	NA	NA	CASSWGFLEQYF	TGCGCCAGCAGCTGGGGATTCCTCGAGCAGTACTTC